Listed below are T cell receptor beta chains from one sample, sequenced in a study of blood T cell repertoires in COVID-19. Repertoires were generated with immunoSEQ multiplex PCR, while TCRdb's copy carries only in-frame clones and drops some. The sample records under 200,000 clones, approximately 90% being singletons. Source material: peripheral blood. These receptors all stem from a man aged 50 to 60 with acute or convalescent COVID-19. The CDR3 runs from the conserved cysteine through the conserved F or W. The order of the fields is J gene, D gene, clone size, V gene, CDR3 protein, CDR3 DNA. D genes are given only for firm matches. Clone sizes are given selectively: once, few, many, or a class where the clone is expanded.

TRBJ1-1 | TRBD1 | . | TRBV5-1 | CASSLVGTVNTEAFF | TGCGCCAGCAGCTTGGTCGGGACAGTGAACACTGAAGCTTTCTTT
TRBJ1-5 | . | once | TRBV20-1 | CSASEVGTPNQPQHF | TGCAGTGCTAGTGAGGTGGGGACACCAAATCAGCCCCAGCATTTT
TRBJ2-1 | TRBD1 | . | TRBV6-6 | CASRLRGQDGEQFF | TGTGCCAGCAGATTGAGGGGGCAGGATGGTGAGCAGTTCTTC
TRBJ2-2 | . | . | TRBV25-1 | CASSVTGTGELFF | TGTGCCAGCAGTGTTACAGGGACCGGGGAGCTGTTTTTT
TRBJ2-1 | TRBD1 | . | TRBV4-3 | CASSLGTGNYNEQFF | TGCGCCAGCAGCCTGGGGACAGGGAACTACAATGAGCAGTTCTTC
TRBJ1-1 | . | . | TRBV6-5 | CASRAGSTEAFF | TGTGCCAGTAGGGCGGGAAGCACTGAAGCTTTCTTT
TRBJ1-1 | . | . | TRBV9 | CASSGRWGLGGETEAFF | TGTGCCAGCAGCGGTAGGTGGGGATTGGGAGGGGAAACTGAAGCTTTCTTT
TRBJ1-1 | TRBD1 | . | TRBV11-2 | CASSLEGQGVAFF | TGTGCCAGCAGCTTAGAGGGGCAGGGGGTAGCTTTCTTT
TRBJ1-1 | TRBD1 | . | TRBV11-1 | CASSLATGVNTEAFF | TGTGCCAGCAGCTTAGCCACAGGGGTGAACACTGAAGCTTTCTTT
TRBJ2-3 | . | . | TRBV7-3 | CASSSGSEIDTQYF | TGTGCCAGCAGCTCCGGAAGCGAAATTGATACGCAGTATTTT
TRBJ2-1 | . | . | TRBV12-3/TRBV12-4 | CASKDSAYNEQFF | TGTGCCAGCAAAGACAGTGCCTACAATGAGCAGTTCTTC
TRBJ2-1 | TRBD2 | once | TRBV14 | CASSQDPVTSGSYNEQFF | TGTGCCAGCAGCCAAGATCCTGTTACTAGCGGTTCCTACAATGAGCAGTTCTTC
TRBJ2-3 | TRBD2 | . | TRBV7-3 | CASSTDASGGADTQYF | TGTGCCAGCAGCACCGACGCTAGCGGGGGTGCAGATACGCAGTATTTT
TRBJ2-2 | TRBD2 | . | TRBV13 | CASSPRWRGTDTGELFF | TGTGCCAGCAGCCCCCGGTGGCGGGGGACCGACACCGGGGAGCTGTTTTTT
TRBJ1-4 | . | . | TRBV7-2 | CASSLSSVRTNEKLFF | TGTGCCAGCAGCTTGAGCAGCGTGAGAACTAATGAAAAACTGTTTTTT
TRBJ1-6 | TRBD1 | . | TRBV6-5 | CASKPTGRNSPLHF | TGTGCCAGCAAACCGACAGGGAGAAATTCACCCCTCCACTTT
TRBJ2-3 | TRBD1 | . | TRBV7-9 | CASRHRGSTDTQYF | TGTGCCAGCAGACACAGGGGGAGCACAGATACGCAGTATTTT
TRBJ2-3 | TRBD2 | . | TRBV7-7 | CASGDWGGTQYF | TGTGCTAGCGGGGACTGGGGTGGTACGCAGTATTTT
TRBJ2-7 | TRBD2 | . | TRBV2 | CASSASLAGAYEQYF | TGTGCCAGCAGTGCCTCTCTAGCGGGCGCCTACGAGCAGTACTTC
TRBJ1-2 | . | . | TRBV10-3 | CAIPSPDRSYGYTF | TGTGCCATTCCTTCGCCGGACAGAAGTTATGGCTACACCTTC
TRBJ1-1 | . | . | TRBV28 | CASNPGFGAFF | TGTGCCAGCAATCCAGGGTTTGGAGCTTTCTTT
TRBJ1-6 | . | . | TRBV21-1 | CASSGLISGGRNNSPLHF | TGTGCCAGCAGCGGCCTGATTTCGGGGGGCAGGAATAATTCACCCCTCCACTTT
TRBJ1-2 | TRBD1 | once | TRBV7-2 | CASSEQGALIYGYTF | TGTGCCAGCAGCGAACAGGGGGCGCTGATCTATGGCTACACCTTC
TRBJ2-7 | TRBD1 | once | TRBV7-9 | CASSQQGPYEQYF | TGTGCCAGCAGCCAACAGGGGCCCTACGAGCAGTACTTC
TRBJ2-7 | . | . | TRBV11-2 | CASSPKLSGEQYF | TGTGCCAGCAGCCCGAAGTTGTCGGGCGAGCAGTACTTC
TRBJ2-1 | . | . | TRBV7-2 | CASSLQAGQNNEQFF | TGTGCCAGCAGCTTACAAGCGGGCCAAAACAATGAGCAGTTCTTC
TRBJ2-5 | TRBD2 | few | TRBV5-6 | CASSLGAGGQKTQYF | TGTGCCAGCAGCTTGGGCGCGGGGGGGCAAAAGACCCAGTACTTC
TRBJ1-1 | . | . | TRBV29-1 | CSVMSSMNTEAFF | TGCAGCGTTATGTCGAGCATGAACACTGAAGCTTTCTTT
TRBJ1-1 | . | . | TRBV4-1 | CASSQVGKPEAFF | TGCGCCAGCAGCCAAGTCGGGAAGCCTGAAGCTTTCTTT
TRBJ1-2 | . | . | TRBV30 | CAWTPPGRDYGYTF | TGTGCCTGGACCCCCCCGGGAAGGGACTATGGCTACACCTTC
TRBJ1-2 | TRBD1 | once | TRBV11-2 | CASSLSQGEYGYTF | TGTGCCAGCAGCTTGAGCCAGGGGGAATACGGCTACACCTTC
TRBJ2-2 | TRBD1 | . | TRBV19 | CASSLGQGTGELFF | TGTGCCAGTAGTCTGGGACAGGGCACCGGGGAGCTGTTTTTT
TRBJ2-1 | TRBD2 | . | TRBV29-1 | CSAPVGGGSYNEQFF | TGCAGCGCTCCCGTTGGGGGGGGGTCCTACAATGAGCAGTTCTTC
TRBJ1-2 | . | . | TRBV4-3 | CASSQASPGGGPLYGYTF | TGCGCCAGCAGCCAAGCATCCCCCGGGGGGGGTCCCCTTTATGGCTACACCTTC
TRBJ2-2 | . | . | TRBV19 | CASSIVGRPTGELFF | TGTGCCAGTAGTATAGTGGGCAGACCCACCGGGGAGCTGTTTTTT
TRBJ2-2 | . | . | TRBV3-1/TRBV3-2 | CASSHVLGTGELFF | TGTGCCAGCAGCCATGTTCTAGGCACCGGGGAGCTGTTTTTT
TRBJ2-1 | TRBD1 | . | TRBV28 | CASSLSPGQGTNEQFF | TGTGCCAGCAGTCTCTCACCGGGACAGGGAACTAATGAGCAGTTCTTC
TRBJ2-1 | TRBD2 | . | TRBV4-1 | CASSQTNRASGRVDEQFF | TGCGCCAGCAGCCAAACAAATAGGGCTAGCGGGAGGGTGGATGAGCAGTTCTTC
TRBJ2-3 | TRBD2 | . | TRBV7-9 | CASSRGLAATFGTDTQYF | TGTGCCAGCAGCAGGGGACTAGCGGCCACCTTTGGCACAGATACGCAGTATTTT
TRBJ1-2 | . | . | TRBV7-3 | CASSPGSNYGYTF | TGTGCCAGCAGCCCAGGATCTAACTATGGCTACACCTTC
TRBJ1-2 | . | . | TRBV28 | CASSLSQNYGYTF | TGTGCCAGCAGTTTATCACAGAACTATGGCTACACCTTC
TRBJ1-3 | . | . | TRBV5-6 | CASSLAGGSGNTIYF | TGTGCCAGCAGCTTGGCGGGGGGCTCTGGAAACACCATATATTTT
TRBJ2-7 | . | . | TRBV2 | CASCYDRWGEQYF | TGTGCCAGCTGTTATGACAGGTGGGGCGAGCAGTACTTC
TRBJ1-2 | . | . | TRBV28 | CASRPLGDPGYTF | TGTGCCAGCAGGCCACTTGGAGATCCGGGCTACACCTTC
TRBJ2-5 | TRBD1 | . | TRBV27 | CASSLLGGDSETQYF | TGTGCCAGCAGTTTATTAGGGGGCGACTCGGAGACCCAGTACTTC
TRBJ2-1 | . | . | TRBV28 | CASSENEQFF | TGTGCCAGCAGTGAGAATGAGCAGTTCTTC
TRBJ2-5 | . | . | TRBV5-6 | CASSFSVYQETQYF | TGTGCCAGCAGCTTCTCGGTGTACCAAGAGACCCAGTACTTC
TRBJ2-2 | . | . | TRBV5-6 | CASSGSGHPNTGELFF | TGTGCCAGCAGCGGGTCGGGACACCCGAACACCGGGGAGCTGTTTTTT
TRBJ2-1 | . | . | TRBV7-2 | CASSQGDRNNEQFF | TGTGCCAGCAGCCAAGGAGACAGAAACAATGAGCAGTTCTTC
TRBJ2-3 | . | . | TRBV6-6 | CASSTGRGSTDTQYF | TGTGCCAGCAGTACCGGGAGAGGGAGCACAGATACGCAGTATTTT
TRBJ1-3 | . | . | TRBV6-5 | CASSYLPGGVGNTIYF | TGTGCCAGCAGTTACCTCCCGGGAGGGGTTGGAAACACCATATATTTT
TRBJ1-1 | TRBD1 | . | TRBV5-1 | CASSPPPGTGGTEAFF | TGCGCCAGCAGCCCCCCTCCGGGGACAGGGGGCACTGAAGCTTTCTTT
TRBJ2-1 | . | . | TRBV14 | CASSQGGLSNEQFF | TGTGCCAGCAGCCAAGGCGGCCTTTCGAATGAGCAGTTCTTC